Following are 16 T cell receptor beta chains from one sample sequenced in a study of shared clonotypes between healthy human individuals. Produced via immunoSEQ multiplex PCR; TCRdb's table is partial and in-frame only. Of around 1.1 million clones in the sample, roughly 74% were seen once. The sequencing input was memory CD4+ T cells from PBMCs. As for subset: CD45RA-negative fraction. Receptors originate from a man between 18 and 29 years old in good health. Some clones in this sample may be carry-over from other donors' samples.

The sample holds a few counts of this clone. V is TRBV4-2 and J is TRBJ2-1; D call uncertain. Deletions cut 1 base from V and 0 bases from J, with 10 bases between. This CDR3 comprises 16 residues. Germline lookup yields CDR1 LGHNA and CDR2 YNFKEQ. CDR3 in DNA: TGTGCCAGCAGCCAAGTCACGCCTGGCTCCTACAATGAGCAGTTCTTC. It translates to CASSQVTPGSYNEQFF.

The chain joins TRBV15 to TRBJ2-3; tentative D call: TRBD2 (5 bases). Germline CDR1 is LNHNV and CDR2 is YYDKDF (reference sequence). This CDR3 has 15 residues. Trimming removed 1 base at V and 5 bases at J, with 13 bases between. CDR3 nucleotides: TGTGCCACCAGCAGAGCCCCCGGGGTTCAAGATACGCAGTATTTT. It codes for CATSRAPGVQDTQYF.

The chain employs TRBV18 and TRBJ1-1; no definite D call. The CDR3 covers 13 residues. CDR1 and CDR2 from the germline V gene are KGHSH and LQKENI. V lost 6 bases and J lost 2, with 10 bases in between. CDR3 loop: CASSPILNTEAFF. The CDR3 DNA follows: TGTGCCAGCTCGCCTATCTTAAACACTGAAGCTTTCTTT.

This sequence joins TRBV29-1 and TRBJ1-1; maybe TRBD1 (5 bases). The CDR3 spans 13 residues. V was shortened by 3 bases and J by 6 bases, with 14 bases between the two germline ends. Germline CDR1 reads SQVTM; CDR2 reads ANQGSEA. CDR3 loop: CSVEWGTVAEAFF. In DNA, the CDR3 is TGCAGCGTTGAGTGGGGGACCGTCGCTGAAGCTTTCTTT.

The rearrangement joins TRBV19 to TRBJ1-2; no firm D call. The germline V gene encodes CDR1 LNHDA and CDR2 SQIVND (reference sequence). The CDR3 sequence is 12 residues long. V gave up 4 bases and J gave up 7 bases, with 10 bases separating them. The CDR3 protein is CASSTREGGYTF. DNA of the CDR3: TGTGCCAGTAGTACCCGGGAGGGTGGCTACACCTTC.

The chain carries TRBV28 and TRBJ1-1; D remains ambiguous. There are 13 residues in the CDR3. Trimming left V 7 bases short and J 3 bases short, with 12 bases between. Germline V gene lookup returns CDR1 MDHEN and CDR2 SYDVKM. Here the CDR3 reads CASTSGWHTEAFF. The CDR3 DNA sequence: TGTGCCAGCACCTCTGGGTGGCACACTGAAGCTTTCTTT.

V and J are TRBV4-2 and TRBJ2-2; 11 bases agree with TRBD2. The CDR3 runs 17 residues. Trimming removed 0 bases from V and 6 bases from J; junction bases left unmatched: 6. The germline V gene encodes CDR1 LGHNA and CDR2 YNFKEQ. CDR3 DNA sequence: TGTGCCAGCAGCCAAGATCCAACTAGCGGGAGCTCCGGGGAGCTGTTTTTT. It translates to CASSQDPTSGSSGELFF.

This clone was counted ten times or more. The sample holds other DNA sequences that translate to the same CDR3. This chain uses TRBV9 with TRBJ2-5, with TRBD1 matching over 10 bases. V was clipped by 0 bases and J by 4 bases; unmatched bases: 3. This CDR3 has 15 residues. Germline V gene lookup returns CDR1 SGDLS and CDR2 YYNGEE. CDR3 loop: CASSVVGTGVETQYF. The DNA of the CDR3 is TGTGCCAGCAGCGTAGTAGGGACAGGGGTAGAGACCCAGTACTTC. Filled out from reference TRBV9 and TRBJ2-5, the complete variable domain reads DSGVTQTPKHLITATGQRVTLRCSPRSGDLSVYWYQQSLDQGLQFLIQYYNGEERAKGNILERFSAQQFPDLHSELNLSSLELGDSALYFCASSVVGTGVETQYFGPGTRLLVL.

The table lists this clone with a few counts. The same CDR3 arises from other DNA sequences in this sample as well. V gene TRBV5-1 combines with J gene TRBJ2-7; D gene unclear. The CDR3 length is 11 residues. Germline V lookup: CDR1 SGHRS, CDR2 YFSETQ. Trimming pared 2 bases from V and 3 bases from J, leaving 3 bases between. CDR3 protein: CASSLGYEQYF. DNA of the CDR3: TGCGCCAGCAGCTTAGGCTACGAGCAGTACTTC.

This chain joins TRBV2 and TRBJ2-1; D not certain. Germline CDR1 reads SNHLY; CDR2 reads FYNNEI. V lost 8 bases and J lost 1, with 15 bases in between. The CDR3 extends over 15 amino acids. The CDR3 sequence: CASLFAAPSYNEQFF. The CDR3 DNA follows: TGTGCCAGCCTCTTCGCGGCCCCATCCTACAATGAGCAGTTCTTC.

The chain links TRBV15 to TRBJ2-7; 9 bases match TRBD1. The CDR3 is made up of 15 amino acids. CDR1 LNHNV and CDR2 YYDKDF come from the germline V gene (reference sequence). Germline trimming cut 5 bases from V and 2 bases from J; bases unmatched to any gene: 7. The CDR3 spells CATSLGQGLTYEQYF. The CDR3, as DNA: TGTGCCACCAGCCTAGGACAGGGGCTTACCTACGAGCAGTACTTC.

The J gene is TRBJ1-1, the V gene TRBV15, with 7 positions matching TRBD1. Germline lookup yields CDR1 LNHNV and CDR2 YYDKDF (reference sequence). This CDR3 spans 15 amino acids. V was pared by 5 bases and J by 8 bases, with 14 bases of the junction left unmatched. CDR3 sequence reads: CATSPDRRPGGEAFF. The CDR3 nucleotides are TGTGCCACCAGCCCGGACAGGCGCCCAGGGGGGGAAGCTTTCTTT. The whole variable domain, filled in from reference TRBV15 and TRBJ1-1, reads DAMVIQNPRYQVTQFGKPVTLSCSQTLNHNVMYWYQQKSSQAPKLLFHYYDKDFNNEADTPDNFQSRRPNTSFCFLDIRSPGLGDTAMYLCATSPDRRPGGEAFFGQGTRLTVV.

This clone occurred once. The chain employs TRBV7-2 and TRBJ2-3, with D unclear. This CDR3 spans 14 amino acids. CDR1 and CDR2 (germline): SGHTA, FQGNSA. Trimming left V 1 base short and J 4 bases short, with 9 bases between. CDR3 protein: CASSLDRVADTQYF. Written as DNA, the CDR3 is TGTGCCAGCAGCTTAGATAGGGTGGCAGATACGCAGTATTTT.

The CDR3 DNA reads TGTGCCAGCAGCTTGATGGGCCCAAGGCGGGGGGAGACCCAGTACTTC. Its translation is CASSLMGPRRGETQYF. The V gene is TRBV5-6, the J gene TRBJ2-5; 7 bases agree with TRBD2. The germline V gene has CDR1 SGHDT and CDR2 YYEEEE. There are 16 residues in the CDR3. V dropped 1 base and J dropped 5; count of bases not matched to a gene: 11.

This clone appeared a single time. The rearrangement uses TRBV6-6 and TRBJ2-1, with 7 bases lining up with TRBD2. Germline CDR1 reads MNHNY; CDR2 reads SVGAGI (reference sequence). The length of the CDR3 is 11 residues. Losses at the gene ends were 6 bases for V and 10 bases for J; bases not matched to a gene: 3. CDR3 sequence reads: CASSSGGEQFF. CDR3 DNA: TGTGCCAGCAGCTCCGGGGGGGAGCAGTTCTTC.

CDR3 bases: TGTGCCAGCAGCCAAGCTCGGGAGCGGGAGAGGGGCACAGATACGCAGTATTTT. It codes for CASSQARERERGTDTQYF. This chain joins TRBV4-2 and TRBJ2-3; TRBD2 matches at 8 bases. Germline trimming cut 1 base from V and 1 base from J; bases unmatched to any gene: 10. This CDR3 is 18 amino acids long. CDR1 is LGHNA and CDR2 is YNFKEQ in the germline V gene.